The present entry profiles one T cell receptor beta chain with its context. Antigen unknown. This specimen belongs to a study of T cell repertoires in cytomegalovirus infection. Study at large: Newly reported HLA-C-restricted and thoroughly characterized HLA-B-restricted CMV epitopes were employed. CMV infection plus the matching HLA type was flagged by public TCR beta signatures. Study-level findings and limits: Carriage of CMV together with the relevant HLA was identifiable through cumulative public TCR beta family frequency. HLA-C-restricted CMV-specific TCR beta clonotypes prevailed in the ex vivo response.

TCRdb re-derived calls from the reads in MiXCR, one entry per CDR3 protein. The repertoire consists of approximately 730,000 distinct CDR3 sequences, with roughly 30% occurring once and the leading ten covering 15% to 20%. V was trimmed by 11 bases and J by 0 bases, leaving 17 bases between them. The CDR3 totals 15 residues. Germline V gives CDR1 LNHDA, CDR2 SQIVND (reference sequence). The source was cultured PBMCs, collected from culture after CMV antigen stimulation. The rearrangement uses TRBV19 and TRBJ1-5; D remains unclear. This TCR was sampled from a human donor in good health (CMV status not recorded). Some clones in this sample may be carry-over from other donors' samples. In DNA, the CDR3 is TGTGCCCGCACACCAGGAGGTCATAGCAATCAGCCCCAGCATTTT. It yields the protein CARTPGGHSNQPQHF.